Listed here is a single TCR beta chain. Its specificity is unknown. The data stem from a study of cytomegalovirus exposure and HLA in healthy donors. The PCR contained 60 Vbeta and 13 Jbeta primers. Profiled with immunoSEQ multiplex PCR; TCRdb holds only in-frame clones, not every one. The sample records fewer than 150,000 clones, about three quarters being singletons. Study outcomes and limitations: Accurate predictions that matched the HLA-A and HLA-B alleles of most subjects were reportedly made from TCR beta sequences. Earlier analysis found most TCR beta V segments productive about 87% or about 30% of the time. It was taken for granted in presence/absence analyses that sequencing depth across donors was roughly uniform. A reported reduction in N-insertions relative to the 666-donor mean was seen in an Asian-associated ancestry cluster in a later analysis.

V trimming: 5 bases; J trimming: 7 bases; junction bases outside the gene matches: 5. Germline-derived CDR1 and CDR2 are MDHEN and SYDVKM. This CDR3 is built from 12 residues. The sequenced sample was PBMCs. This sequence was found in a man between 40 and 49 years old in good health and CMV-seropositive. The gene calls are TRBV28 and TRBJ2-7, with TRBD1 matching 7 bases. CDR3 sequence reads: CASSAPGGEQYF. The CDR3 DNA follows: TGTGCCAGCAGTGCTCCAGGGGGTGAGCAGTACTTC.